One sample yielded the 21 T cell receptor beta chains listed below, sequenced in a study of molecular identifiers for immune sequencing clone quantification (dated by TCRdb to 2016 to 2019). The library was generated by PCR. Sequencing instrument: NextSeq 500. The raw public data were reprocessed by TCRdb itself: fastp quality trimming at Q25, MiXCR clonotype calling, in-frame beta chains only. One record per CDR3 amino acid sequence lists the most common genes and DNA. The sample profile shows about 630,000 distinct CDR3 sequences; around 25% of them were found once. Of the sample, approximately 0.75% falls within the top ten clones. The sample taken for sequencing was naive CD8+ T cells from blood, with Jurkat cell RNA spiked in. The cell subset or site label of this sample denotes: FACS-sorted CD8+CD4-CCR7+CD45RA+ naive T cells. All receptors come from a human donor in good health. Some libraries in this study had Jurkat cell RNA spiked in.

This clonotype was seen more than once but under ten times. This chain connects TRBV27 to TRBJ2-7; the D call may be TRBD1 or TRBD2 (6 bases each). CDR1 is MNHEY, CDR2 SMNVEV, per germline (reference sequence). The CDR3 is 16 residues long. Trimming removed 6 bases from V and 0 bases from J, with 18 bases in between. CDR3 bases: TGTGCCAGCAGATCCCGCTCGGGGGCCAACTCCTACGAGCAGTACTTC. This codes for CASRSRSGANSYEQYF.

This clonotype was counted ten times or more. Here the CDR3 reads CASSPLTGITLNGYTF. For the CDR3, the DNA is TGTGCCAGCAGCCCCCTCACAGGGATTACCCTCAATGGCTACACCTTC. The chain employs TRBV14 and TRBJ1-2, with D perhaps TRBD1 (6 bases). V lost 4 bases and J 6 bases, leaving 21 bases between the germline ends. The CDR3 is 16 amino acids. Germline V CDR1 and CDR2: SGHDN, FVKESK.

To note about this clonotype: Sequence at one end of the junction differs from germline and may be a read error. This chain connects TRBV20-1 to TRBJ2-2, with D perhaps matching TRBD1 or TRBD2 (5 bases each). The germline gives CDR1 DFQATT, CDR2 SNEGSKA (reference sequence). There are 12 residues in the CDR3. For the CDR3, the DNA is TGCAGTGCTGGAGTGGGGACCGGGGAGCCGTTTTTT. It specifies CSAGVGTGEPFF.

The chain uses TRBV7-9 and TRBJ1-1; D not resolved. V was cut by 1 base and J by 0 bases, with 9 bases left in between. Germline CDR1 SEHNR, CDR2 FQNEAQ (reference sequence). The CDR3 is 15 residues long. The CDR3 DNA reads TGTGCCAGCAGCTTAGGTTCTGCGATGAACACTGAAGCTTTCTTT. This translates into CASSLGSAMNTEAFF. Together with reference TRBV7-9 and TRBJ1-1, the CDR3 gives the full variable domain: DTGVSQNPRHKITKRGQNVTFRCDPISEHNRLYWYRQTLGQGPEFLTYFQNEAQLEKSRLLSDRFSAERPKGSFSTLEIQRTEQGDSAMYLCASSLGSAMNTEAFFGQGTRLTVV.

This clonotype occurred a few times. The V and J genes are TRBV19 and TRBJ1-1; D call uncertain. The CDR3 totals 14 residues. V was clipped by 2 bases and J by 1 base, with 8 bases between them. Germline loops: CDR1 LNHDA, CDR2 SQIVND (reference sequence). In nucleotides, the CDR3 is TGTGCCAGTAGTATACTTGCGTCGAACACTGAAGCTTTCTTT. Its translation: CASSILASNTEAFF.

This clonotype was picked up many times. This chain connects TRBV7-2 to TRBJ2-3; TRBD2 matches 8 bases. The junction had 3 bases not matched to a gene; V was cut back by 1 base and J by 0 bases. This CDR3 has 16 amino acids. Germline V lookup: CDR1 SGHTA, CDR2 FQGNSA. CDR3 protein: CASSLGGLVSTDTQYF. For the CDR3, the DNA is TGTGCCAGCAGCTTAGGGGGACTAGTAAGCACAGATACGCAGTATTTT.

The rearrangement joins TRBV12-3 or TRBV12-4 to TRBJ2-1; the match to TRBD2 covers 12 bases. V shed 6 bases and J 11 bases; nucleotides not matched to a gene: 26. The CDR3 totals 20 residues. The CDR3 loop is CASRGTEGRGSSGGVDKQFF. CDR3 nucleotide sequence: TGTGCCAGCAGGGGTACGGAGGGGCGCGGTTCTAGCGGGGGGGTTGATAAGCAGTTCTTC.

The rearrangement joins TRBV3-2 to TRBJ2-5; no check of the table's D call, TRBD2, against the DNA was made. TRBV3-2 is a known pseudogene. There are 19 residues in the CDR3. The CDR3 loop reads CASSQDAAGKDKLQETQYF. CDR3 bases: TGTGCCAGCAGCCAAGATGCGGCAGGGAAAGACAAATTACAAGAGACCCAGTACTTC.

This clonotype was counted many times. V usage is TRBV24-1 and J usage is TRBJ1-2; possible D gene TRBD1, 5 bases. V lost 4 bases and J 4 bases, leaving 9 bases between the germline ends. The CDR3 spans 13 residues. CDR1 and CDR2 from the germline V gene are KGHDR and SFDVKD. CDR3 sequence reads: CATSDTGAYGYTF. Here the CDR3 DNA reads TGTGCCACCAGTGACACCGGGGCCTATGGCTACACCTTC.

A few counts support this clonotype. The chain joins TRBV20-1 to TRBJ1-1; D gene uncertain. Germline CDR1 is DFQATT and CDR2 is SNEGSKA (reference sequence). Trimming removed 6 bases from V and 0 bases from J, with 5 bases in between. This CDR3 is 11 amino acids long. The CDR3 coding sequence is TGCAGTGCCTATTTGAACACTGAAGCTTTCTTT. This translates into CSAYLNTEAFF.

Ten or more counts support this clonotype. The chain recombines TRBV4-3 with TRBJ2-7; D not certain. V lost 5 bases, J lost 6 bases, and 14 bases lay in between. The germline V gene has CDR1 LGHNA and CDR2 YSLEER. The CDR3 extends over 13 amino acids. The chain's CDR3 is CASSGGFSGEQYF. As DNA, the CDR3 is TGCGCCAGCAGCGGTGGGTTTTCGGGCGAGCAGTACTTC.

This clonotype was recorded at least ten times. V usage is TRBV10-3 and J usage is TRBJ2-1, with 7 bases identical to TRBD1. The CDR3 length is 15 residues. V lost 5 bases, J lost 2 bases, and 6 bases stayed unmatched. Germline assignment: CDR1 ENHRY and CDR2 SYGVKD. The CDR3 DNA reads as TGTGCCATCAGTTCCGGGACAGAGGCCTACAATGAGCAGTTCTTC. Translated: CAISSGTEAYNEQFF.

The rearrangement links TRBV3-1 to TRBJ2-7, with D perhaps TRBD2 (6 bases). CDR3 length equals 15 residues. CDR1 LGHDT and CDR2 YNNKEL come from the germline V gene (reference sequence). V was clipped by 4 bases and J by 0 bases, with 13 bases between them. CDR3 DNA sequence: TGTGCCAGCAGCCGGTTAGCGGCGAACTCCTACGAGCAGTACTTC. Translation gives CASSRLAANSYEQYF.

This clonotype was observed a few times. This chain joins TRBV7-9 and TRBJ2-2; no reliable D call. Per germline, CDR1 SEHNR and CDR2 FQNEAQ (reference sequence). V was pared by 1 base and J by 7 bases, with 10 bases between. This CDR3 region has 14 residues. The CDR3 DNA reads as TGTGCCAGCAGCTTAGAGTCCGGCCGCGGGGAGCTGTTTTTT. Residues: CASSLESGRGELFF.

This clonotype showed up just a few times. The CDR3 is CAWSKVAPNEQFF. The DNA for the CDR3 is TGTGCCTGGAGCAAGGTGGCCCCGAATGAGCAGTTCTTC. V usage is TRBV30 and J usage is TRBJ2-1; no reliable D call. Per germline, CDR1 GTSNPN and CDR2 SVGIG (reference sequence). This CDR3 has 13 amino acids. The V gene lost 3 bases and the J gene lost 7 bases, with 13 bases spanning the gap.

V usage is TRBV27 and J usage is TRBJ2-2; TRBD2 agrees at 12 bases. CDR1 and CDR2 from the germline V gene are MNHEY and SMNVEV (reference sequence). The V segment lost 2 bases and the J segment 5 bases; nucleotides outside the gene matches: 9. This CDR3 has 18 amino acids. The CDR3: CASSLTRTSGTGTGELFF. The CDR3 nucleotides are TGTGCCAGCAGTTTAACTAGGACTAGCGGGACGGGGACCGGGGAGCTGTTTTTT.

The chain combines TRBV6-5 with TRBJ2-5; TRBD1 aligns across 11 bases. V shed 6 bases, J shed 4 bases, and the junction held 4 bases outside the gene matches. This CDR3 comprises 14 residues. CDR1 is MNHEY, CDR2 SVGAGI, per germline. The DNA for the CDR3 is TGTGCCAGCAGGGACAGGGGGCCTCGAGAGACCCAGTACTTC. Translated: CASRDRGPRETQYF.

In this sample, this clonotype turned up many times. This chain connects TRBV6-1 to TRBJ2-7, with 8 bases that match TRBD1. The germline gives CDR1 MNHNS, CDR2 SASEGT. This CDR3 comprises 16 residues. Unmatched junction bases numbered 7, after V lost 0 bases and J lost 3 bases. CDR3 sequence reads: CASSEARGTGIYEQYF. The CDR3 DNA follows: TGTGCCAGCAGTGAAGCCCGCGGGACAGGAATCTACGAGCAGTACTTC.

The genes are TRBV24-1 and TRBJ2-7; TRBD2 is a possible D gene (5 bases). With 2 bases removed from V and 7 bases from J, the gap between germline ends came to 11 bases. This CDR3 has 13 residues. Germline CDR1 is KGHDR and CDR2 is SFDVKD. CDR3 in amino acids: CATSDSSGDEQYF. The CDR3, as DNA: TGTGCCACCAGTGATTCTTCCGGGGATGAGCAGTACTTC.

This rearrangement joins TRBV12-3 or TRBV12-4 to TRBJ2-3; 10 bases match TRBD2. J gave up 2 bases and V 11 bases, and 4 bases lay outside the gene matches. The CDR3 length is 13 residues. The chain's CDR3 is CAGSGGFTDTQYF. The CDR3 DNA follows: TGTGCCGGTAGCGGGGGGTTCACAGATACGCAGTATTTT.

Concerning this clonotype: With a much larger clone just one base away, this may be a read error. V is TRBV20-1 and J is TRBJ2-3; the D gene is possibly TRBD2 (5 bases). The germline CDR1 and CDR2 sequences are DFQATT and SNEGSKA (reference sequence). The V gene lost 5 bases and the J gene lost 4 bases, with 13 bases spanning the gap. The CDR3 has 13 residues. CDR3 region: CSASGYSSDTQYF. CDR3 coding DNA: TGCAGTGCTTCGGGGTATAGCTCAGATACGCAGTATTTT.